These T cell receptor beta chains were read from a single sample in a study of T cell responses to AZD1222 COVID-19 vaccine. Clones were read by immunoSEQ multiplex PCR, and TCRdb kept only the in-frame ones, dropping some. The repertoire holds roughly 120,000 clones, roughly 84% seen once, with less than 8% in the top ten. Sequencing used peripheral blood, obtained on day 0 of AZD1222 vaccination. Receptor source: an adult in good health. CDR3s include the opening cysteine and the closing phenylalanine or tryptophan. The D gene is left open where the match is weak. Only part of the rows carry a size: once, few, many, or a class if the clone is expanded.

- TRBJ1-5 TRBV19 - CASKWGASNQPQHF TGTGCCAGTAAGTGGGGCGCGAGCAATCAGCCCCAGCATTTT
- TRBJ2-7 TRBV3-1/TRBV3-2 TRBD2 CASSQGHLLPGGEQYF TGTGCCAGCAGCCAGGGCCACCTATTACCGGGGGGGGAGCAGTACTTC
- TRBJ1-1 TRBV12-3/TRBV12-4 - CASDSGGNTEAFF TGTGCCAGCGACTCGGGGGGGAACACTGAAGCTTTCTTT
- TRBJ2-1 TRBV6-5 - CASSLGGRLDNEQFF TGTGCCAGCAGTCTGGGGGGGCGACTCGACAATGAGCAGTTCTTC
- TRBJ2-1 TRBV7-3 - CASSRSLLASKRDEQFF TGTGCCAGCAGCCGATCCCTTCTAGCGTCTAAGAGGGATGAGCAGTTCTTC
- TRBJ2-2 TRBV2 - CASTKEGGRGELFF TGTGCCAGCACCAAAGAGGGGGGCCGCGGGGAGCTGTTTTTT
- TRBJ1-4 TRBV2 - CASGGTTNEKLFF TGTGCCAGCGGGGGGACAACTAATGAAAAACTGTTTTTT
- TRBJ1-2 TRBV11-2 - CASSLDRQGNGYTF TGTGCCAGCAGCTTAGATCGGCAGGGGAATGGCTACACCTTC
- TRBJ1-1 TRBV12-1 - CASSLPQGGGTEAFF TGTGCCAGCAGCTTACCACAGGGGGGTGGGACTGAAGCTTTCTTT
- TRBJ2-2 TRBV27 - CASSLSPRGTGELFF TGTGCCAGCAGTTTATCGCCTAGGGGTACCGGGGAGCTGTTTTTT
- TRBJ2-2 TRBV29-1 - CSVVVTGTGELFF TGCAGCGTTGTAGTAACAGGCACCGGGGAGCTGTTTTTT
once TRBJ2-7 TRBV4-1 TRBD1 CASSPHRGLEQYF TGCGCCAGCAGCCCGCACAGGGGGCTAGAGCAGTACTTC
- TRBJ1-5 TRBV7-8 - CASSLGPGASNQPQHF TGTGCCAGCAGCTTAGGTCCCGGGGCTAGCAATCAGCCCCAGCATTTT
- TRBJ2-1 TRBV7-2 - CASSLAITDNEQFF TGTGCCAGCAGCTTAGCGATTACAGACAATGAGCAGTTCTTC
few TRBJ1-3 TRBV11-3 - CASSLETGTLSGNTIYF TGTGCCAGCAGCTTGGAGACCGGGACACTTTCTGGAAACACCATATATTTT
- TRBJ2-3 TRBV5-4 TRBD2 CASNLSGGIRDTQYF TGTGCCAGTAACCTTAGCGGGGGAATTCGGGATACGCAGTATTTT
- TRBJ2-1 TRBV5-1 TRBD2 CASSLVLAGVNEQFF TGCGCCAGCAGCTTGGTACTAGCGGGAGTGAATGAGCAGTTCTTC
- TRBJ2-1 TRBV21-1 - CASSKGPGTSHNEQFF TGTGCCAGCAGCAAAGGGCCCGGGACTAGCCACAATGAGCAGTTCTTC
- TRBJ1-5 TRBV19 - CASSMDPPGQPQHF TGTGCCAGTAGTATGGACCCACCGGGTCAGCCCCAGCATTTT
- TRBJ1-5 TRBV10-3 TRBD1 CAISSTGNNQPQHF TGTGCCATCTCCTCGACAGGGAACAATCAGCCCCAGCATTTT
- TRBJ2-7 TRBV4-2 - CASSQALGTYEQYF TGTGCCAGCAGCCAAGCCCTCGGCACTTACGAGCAGTACTTC
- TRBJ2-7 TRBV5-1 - CASSLERGEQYF TGCGCCAGCAGCTTGGAACGGGGCGAGCAGTACTTC
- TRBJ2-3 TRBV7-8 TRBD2 CAIHPRDGVAGIHTDTQYF TGTGCCATCCATCCTAGGGACGGGGTAGCGGGGATCCACACAGATACGCAGTATTTT
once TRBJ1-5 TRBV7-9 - CASSFLGGPQHF TGTGCCAGCAGCTTTCTGGGGGGGCCCCAGCATTTT
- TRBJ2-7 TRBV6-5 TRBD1 CASRPRTGQGEQYF TGTGCCAGCAGACCTCGGACAGGGCAGGGCGAGCAGTACTTC
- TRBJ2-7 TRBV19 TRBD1 CAVGTGGFGEQYF TGTGCCGTGGGGACAGGGGGCTTTGGCGAGCAGTACTTC
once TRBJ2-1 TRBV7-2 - CASSLSLVYNEQFF TGTGCCAGCAGCTTATCTCTAGTATACAATGAGCAGTTCTTC
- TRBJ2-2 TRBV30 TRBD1 CAWSVGDRDTGELFF TGTGCCTGGAGTGTAGGAGACAGGGATACCGGGGAGCTGTTTTTT
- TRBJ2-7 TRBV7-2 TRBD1 CANSPFDRGLINEQYF TGTGCCAACAGCCCCTTTGACAGGGGGCTAATAAACGAGCAGTACTTC